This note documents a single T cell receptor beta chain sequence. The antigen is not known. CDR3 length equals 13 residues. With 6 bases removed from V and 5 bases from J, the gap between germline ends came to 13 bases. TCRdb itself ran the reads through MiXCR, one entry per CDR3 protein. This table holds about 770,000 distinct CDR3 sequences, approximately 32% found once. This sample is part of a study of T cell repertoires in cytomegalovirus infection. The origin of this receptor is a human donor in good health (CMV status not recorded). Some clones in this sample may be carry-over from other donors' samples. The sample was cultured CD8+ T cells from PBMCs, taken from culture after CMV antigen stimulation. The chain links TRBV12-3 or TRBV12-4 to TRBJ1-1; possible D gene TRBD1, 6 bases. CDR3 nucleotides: TGTGCCAGCAGGATCAACAGGGATACTGAAGCTTTCTTT. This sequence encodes CASRINRDTEAFF.